The 9 T cell receptor beta chains below all came from one sample that was sequenced in a study of shared clonotypes between healthy human individuals. Clones were sequenced by immunoSEQ multiplex PCR, and TCRdb holds only the in-frame ones, with some missing. The sample holds millions of clones; over 85% are singletons and the top ten take 0.3% to 0.4%. Sequenced sample: naive CD4+ T cells from PBMCs. Subset in this sample: CD45RA+ positively selected. Receptors were obtained from a man aged 18 to 30 in good health. Some clones in this sample may be carry-over from other donors' samples.

The chain joins TRBV10-3 to TRBJ2-5; possibly TRBD2 for D (5 bases). This CDR3 is built from 16 residues. CDR1 is ENHRY and CDR2 is SYGVKD in the germline V gene. The V gene lost 3 bases and the J gene lost 2 bases, with 16 bases spanning the gap. CDR3 in amino acids: CAISDTKGRPQETQYF. The CDR3, as DNA: TGTGCCATCAGTGACACGAAAGGGAGACCTCAAGAGACCCAGTACTTC.

Details on this clone: Just one base apart from a much larger clone, this may be a read error. The sample has other DNA sequences that encode this CDR3 too. The rearrangement uses TRBV11-3 and TRBJ2-5, with D unclear. The germline CDR1 and CDR2 sequences are SGHNT and YENEEA. Trimming cost V 0 bases and J 1 base, with 3 bases left between them. The CDR3 has 13 residues. CDR3 in DNA: TGTGCCAGCAGCTTAGACAGCCAAGAGACCCAGTACTTC. This codes for CASSLDSQETQYF.

This clone was counted only a few times. V gene TRBV11-1 combines with J gene TRBJ2-7, with D tentatively TRBD1 (6 bases). The V gene's germline CDR1 is SGHAT and CDR2 FQDESV (reference sequence). Trimming removed 5 bases from V and 7 bases from J, with 12 bases in between. The CDR3 is 12 amino acids. CDR3 sequence reads: CASSPDRWEQYF. In DNA, the CDR3 is TGTGCCAGCAGCCCCGACAGGTGGGAGCAGTACTTC.

The V and J genes are TRBV9 and TRBJ1-3; D remains ambiguous. The ends were cut back, 0 bases at V and 3 bases at J, with 7 bases in the middle. The V gene's germline CDR1 is SGDLS and CDR2 YYNGEE. The CDR3 sequence is 14 residues long. CDR3 sequence reads: CASSVGTDGNTIYF. CDR3 sequence (DNA): TGTGCCAGCAGCGTAGGGACGGATGGAAACACCATATATTTT.

The genes are TRBV5-4 and TRBJ2-1; 7 positions match TRBD1. The CDR3 covers 13 residues. V shed 5 bases, J shed 11 bases, and the junction held 10 bases outside the gene matches. In germline, CDR1 is SGHNT, CDR2 YYREEE (reference sequence). DNA for the CDR3: TGTGCCAGCAGACCGACCCAGACAGGGAAGCAGTTCTTC. The encoded protein is CASRPTQTGKQFF.

V gene TRBV18 combines with J gene TRBJ2-3; no reliable D call. Germline values: CDR1 KGHSH, CDR2 LQKENI. V lost 3 bases to trimming and J lost 2 bases, with 12 bases between them. The CDR3 consists of 15 residues. In nucleotides, the CDR3 is TGTGCCAGCTCACCCTCGTCTCCATACACAGATACGCAGTATTTT. This codes for CASSPSSPYTDTQYF.

The chain combines TRBV28 with TRBJ2-1; TRBD2 matches at 16 bases. CDR3 size: 17 residues. V lost 8 bases, J lost 0 bases, and 4 bases stayed unmatched. Per the germline V gene, CDR1 is MDHEN and CDR2 is SYDVKM. The CDR3 reads CASLGLAGGSSYNEQFF. For the CDR3, the DNA is TGTGCCAGCCTGGGACTAGCGGGAGGGAGCTCCTACAATGAGCAGTTCTTC.

The genes are TRBV7-9 and TRBJ2-3; 7 positions match TRBD1. CDR1 and CDR2 (germline): SEHNR, FQNEAQ (reference sequence). V lost 5 bases and J lost 14; bases outside the gene matches: 7. This CDR3 is built from 11 residues. CDR3 sequence: CASSLDRDGYF. The CDR3 region has the DNA TGTGCCAGCAGCCTCGACAGGGATGGGTATTTT.

The chain links TRBV2 to TRBJ2-3, with no clear D. CDR1 is SNHLY and CDR2 is FYNNEI in the germline V gene. The CDR3 sequence is 15 residues long. V shed 6 bases and J shed 0 bases, with 13 bases lying between them. CDR3 in amino acids: CASRGRVTSTDTQYF. The CDR3 DNA follows: TGTGCCAGCAGGGGAAGGGTTACTAGCACAGATACGCAGTATTTT.